This T cell receptor beta chain was identified in a study of regulatory T cells in long-lasting Graves disease. Study outcomes and limitations: Persistent cases favored TRBV28, TRBJ1-2 and TRBJ2-5.

This clonotype showed up just a few times. Its antigen remains unknown. J lost 4 bases, V lost 0 bases, and 7 bases had no gene match. There are 17 residues in the CDR3. Per the germline V gene, CDR1 is LNHNV and CDR2 is YYDKDF (reference sequence). Time point denoted: persistent/refractory GD, antithyroid drugs over 5 years with positive TRAb. Extracted PBMC RNA gave rise to the TCR library. It was an endocrinology department in Xi'an, China, that provided the patients. Staff drew approximately 9.9 milliliters of peripheral blood into EDTA tubes. CDR3 regions were amplified by Arm-PCR using iRepertoire HTBI primers to build TCR beta libraries. A single record per CDR3 protein comes from TCRdb applying MiXCR to the multiplex PCR reads. The sample lists more than 350,000 distinct CDR3 sequences, approximately 22% occurring once.

The receptor was derived from a female donor with Graves disease. The rearrangement links TRBV15 to TRBJ2-3; 10 nucleotides match TRBD1. Specimen: peripheral blood mononuclear cells (PBMCs), collected when the disease was refractory, from a patient treated with antithyroid drugs. CDR3 amino acids: CATSRDLGQGTPDTQYF. Written as DNA, the CDR3 is TGTGCCACCAGCAGAGATTTGGGACAGGGGACCCCAGATACGCAGTATTTT.